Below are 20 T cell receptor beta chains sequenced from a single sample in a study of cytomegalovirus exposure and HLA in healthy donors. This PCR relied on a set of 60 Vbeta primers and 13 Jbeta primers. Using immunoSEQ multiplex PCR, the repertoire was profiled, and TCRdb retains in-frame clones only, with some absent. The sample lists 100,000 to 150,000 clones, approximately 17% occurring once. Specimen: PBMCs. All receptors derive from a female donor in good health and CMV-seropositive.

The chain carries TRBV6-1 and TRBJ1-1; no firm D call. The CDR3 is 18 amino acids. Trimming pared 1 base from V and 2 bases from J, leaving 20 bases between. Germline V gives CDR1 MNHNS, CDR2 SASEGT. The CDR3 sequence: CASSEVPPLWRVNTEAFF. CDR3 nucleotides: TGTGCCAGCAGTGAAGTTCCACCCCTTTGGAGGGTCAACACTGAAGCTTTCTTT.

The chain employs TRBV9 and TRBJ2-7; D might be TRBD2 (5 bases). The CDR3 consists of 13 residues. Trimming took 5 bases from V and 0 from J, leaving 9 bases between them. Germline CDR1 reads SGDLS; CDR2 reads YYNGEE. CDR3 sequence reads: CASSPGNSYEQYF. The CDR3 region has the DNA TGTGCCAGCAGTCCGGGAAACTCCTACGAGCAGTACTTC.

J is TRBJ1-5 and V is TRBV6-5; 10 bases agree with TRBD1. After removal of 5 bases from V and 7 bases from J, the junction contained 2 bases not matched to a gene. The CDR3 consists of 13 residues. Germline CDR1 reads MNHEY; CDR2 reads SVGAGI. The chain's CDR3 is CASSRQGAQPQHF. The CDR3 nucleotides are TGTGCCAGCAGTAGACAGGGGGCCCAGCCCCAGCATTTT.

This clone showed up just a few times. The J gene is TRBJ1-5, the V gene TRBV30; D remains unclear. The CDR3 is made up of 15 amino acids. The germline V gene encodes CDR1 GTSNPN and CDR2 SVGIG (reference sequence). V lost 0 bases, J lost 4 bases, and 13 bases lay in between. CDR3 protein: CAWSVHTGRNQPQHF. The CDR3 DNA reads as TGTGCCTGGAGTGTCCACACCGGGAGGAATCAGCCCCAGCATTTT.

CDR3 in DNA: TGCGCCAGCAGCTTAAGACTAGCGGGGGGCTATGAGCAGTTCTTC. It specifies CASSLRLAGGYEQFF. The genes are TRBV5-1 and TRBJ2-1; 13 nucleotides align to TRBD2. V lost 2 bases and J lost 8; bases outside the gene matches: 4. The germline V gene encodes CDR1 SGHRS and CDR2 YFSETQ. This CDR3 has 15 residues.

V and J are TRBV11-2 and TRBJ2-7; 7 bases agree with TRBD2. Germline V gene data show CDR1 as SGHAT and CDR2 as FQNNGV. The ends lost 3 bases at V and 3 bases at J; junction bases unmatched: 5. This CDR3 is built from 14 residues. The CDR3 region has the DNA TGTGCCAGCAGCTTTCTGGGGGGGGGCTACGAGCAGTACTTC. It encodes CASSFLGGGYEQYF.

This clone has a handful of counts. In DNA, the CDR3 is TGTGCCATCACGGGGGGGCCAAGGAATGAGCAGTTCTTC. Translation: CAITGGPRNEQFF. The rearrangement joins TRBV7-9 to TRBJ2-1, with 8 positions matching TRBD2. Trimming at V came to 10 bases and at J to 7 bases, leaving 9 bases not matched to a gene. The CDR3 has 13 residues. In germline, CDR1 is SEHNR, CDR2 FQNEAQ (reference sequence).

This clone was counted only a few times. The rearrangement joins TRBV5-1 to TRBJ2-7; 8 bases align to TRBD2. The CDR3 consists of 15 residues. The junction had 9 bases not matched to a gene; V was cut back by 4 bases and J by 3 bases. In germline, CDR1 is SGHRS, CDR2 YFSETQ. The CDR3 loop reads CASSLTSGNIYEQYF. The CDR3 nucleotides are TGCGCCAGCAGCCTTACTAGCGGAAATATCTACGAGCAGTACTTC. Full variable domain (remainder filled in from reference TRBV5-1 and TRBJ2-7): KAGVTQTPRYLIKTRGQQVTLSCSPISGHRSVSWYQQTPGQGLQFLFEYFSETQRNKGNFPGRFSGRQFSNSRSEMNVSTLELGDSALYLCASSLTSGNIYEQYFGPGTRLTVT.

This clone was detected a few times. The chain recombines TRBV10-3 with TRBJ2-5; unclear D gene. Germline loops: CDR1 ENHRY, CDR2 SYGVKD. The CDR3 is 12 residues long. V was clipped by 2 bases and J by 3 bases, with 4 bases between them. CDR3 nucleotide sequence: TGTGCCATCAGTGAGCCAGAAGAGACCCAGTACTTC. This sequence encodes CAISEPEETQYF.

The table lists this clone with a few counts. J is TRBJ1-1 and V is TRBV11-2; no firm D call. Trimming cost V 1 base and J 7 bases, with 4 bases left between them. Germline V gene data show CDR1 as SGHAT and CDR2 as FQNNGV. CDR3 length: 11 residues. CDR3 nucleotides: TGTGCCAGCAGCTTAGTCAGTGAAGCTTTCTTT. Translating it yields CASSLVSEAFF.

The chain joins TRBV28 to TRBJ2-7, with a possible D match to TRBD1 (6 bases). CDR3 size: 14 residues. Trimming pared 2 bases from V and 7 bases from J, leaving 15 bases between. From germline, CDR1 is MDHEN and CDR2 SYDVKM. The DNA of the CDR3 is TGTGCCAGCAGTTTAGGGGCAGGGGATCGGGAGCAGTACTTC. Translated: CASSLGAGDREQYF.

This CDR3 reads CASSHDRVISEQYF. In DNA form, the CDR3 reads TGTGCCAGCAGTCACGACAGGGTAATCAGCGAGCAGTACTTC. The V call is TRBV28, the J call TRBJ2-7, with 7 bases matching TRBD1. The CDR3 length is 14 residues. Germline trimming cut 5 bases from V and 6 bases from J; bases unmatched to any gene: 10. Per germline, CDR1 MDHEN and CDR2 SYDVKM.

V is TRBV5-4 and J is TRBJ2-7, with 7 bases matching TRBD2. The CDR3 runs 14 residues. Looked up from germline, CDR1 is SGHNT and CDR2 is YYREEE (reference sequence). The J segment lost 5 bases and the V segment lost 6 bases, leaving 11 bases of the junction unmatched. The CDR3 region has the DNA TGTGCCAGCACCTTCGGGGGAGGGCCCCACGAGCAGTACTTC. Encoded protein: CASTFGGGPHEQYF.

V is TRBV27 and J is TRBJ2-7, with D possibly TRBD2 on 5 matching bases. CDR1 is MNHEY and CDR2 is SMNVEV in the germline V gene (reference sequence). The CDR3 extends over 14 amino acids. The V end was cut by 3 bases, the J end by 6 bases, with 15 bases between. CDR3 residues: CASSFAPEVGEQYF. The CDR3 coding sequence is TGTGCCAGCAGTTTTGCCCCGGAGGTGGGCGAGCAGTACTTC.

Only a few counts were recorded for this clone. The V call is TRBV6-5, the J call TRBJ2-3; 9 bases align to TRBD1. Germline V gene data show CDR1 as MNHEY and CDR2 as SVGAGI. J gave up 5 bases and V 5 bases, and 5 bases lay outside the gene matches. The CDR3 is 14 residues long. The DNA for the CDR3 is TGTGCCAGCAGTCCAGGACAGGGGTTAGATACGCAGTATTTT. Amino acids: CASSPGQGLDTQYF.

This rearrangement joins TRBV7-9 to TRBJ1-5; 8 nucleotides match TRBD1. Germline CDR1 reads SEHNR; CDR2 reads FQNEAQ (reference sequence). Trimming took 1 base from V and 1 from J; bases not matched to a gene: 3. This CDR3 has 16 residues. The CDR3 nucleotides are TGTGCCAGCAGCTTAGTGCAGGGGGCCAGCAATCAGCCCCAGCATTTT. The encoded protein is CASSLVQGASNQPQHF.

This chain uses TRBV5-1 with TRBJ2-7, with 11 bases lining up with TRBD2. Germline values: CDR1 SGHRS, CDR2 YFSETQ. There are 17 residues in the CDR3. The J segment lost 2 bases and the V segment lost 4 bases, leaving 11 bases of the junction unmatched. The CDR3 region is CASSVGSGTSGAYEQYF. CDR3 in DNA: TGCGCCAGCAGCGTCGGTTCCGGGACTAGCGGCGCCTACGAGCAGTACTTC.

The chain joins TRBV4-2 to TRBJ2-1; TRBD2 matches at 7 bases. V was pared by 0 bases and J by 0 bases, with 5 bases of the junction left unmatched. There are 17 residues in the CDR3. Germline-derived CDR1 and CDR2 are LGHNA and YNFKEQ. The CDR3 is CASSQEVLADSYNEQFF. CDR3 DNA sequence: TGTGCCAGCAGCCAAGAGGTCCTAGCGGACTCCTACAATGAGCAGTTCTTC.

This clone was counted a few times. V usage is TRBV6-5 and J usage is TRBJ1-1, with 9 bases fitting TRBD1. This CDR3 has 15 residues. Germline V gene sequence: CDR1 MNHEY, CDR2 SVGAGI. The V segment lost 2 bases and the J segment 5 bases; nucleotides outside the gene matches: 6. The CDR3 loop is CASSYLGTGRTEAFF. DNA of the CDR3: TGTGCCAGCAGTTACCTTGGGACAGGGAGGACTGAAGCTTTCTTT.

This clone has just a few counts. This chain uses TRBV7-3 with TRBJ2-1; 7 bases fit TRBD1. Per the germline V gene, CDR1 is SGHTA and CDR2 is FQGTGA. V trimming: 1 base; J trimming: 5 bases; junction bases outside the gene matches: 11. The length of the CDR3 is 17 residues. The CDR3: CASSLRSWDSENNEQFF. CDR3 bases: TGTGCCAGCAGCTTAAGGTCCTGGGACAGTGAGAACAATGAGCAGTTCTTC. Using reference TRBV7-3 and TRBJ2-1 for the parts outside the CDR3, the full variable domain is GAGVSQTPSNKVTEKGKYVELRCDPISGHTALYWYRQSLGQGPEFLIYFQGTGAADDSGLPNDRFFAVRPEGSVSTLKIQRTERGDSAVYLCASSLRSWDSENNEQFFGPGTRLTVL.